This T cell receptor beta chain was sequenced in a study of human T cells and chemical hapten exposure. Regarding time point: healthy volunteer bleed at 2 weeks. From whole blood left unfractionated, total RNA was extracted. Study-level results: With DPC sensitization, TCRs exceeding 1 in 1000 frequency showed no change.

CDR1 SNHLY and CDR2 FYNNEI come from the germline V gene. CDR3 length: 15 amino acids. V was trimmed by 7 bases and J by 0 bases, leaving 15 bases between them. Individual cDNA molecules in this library carried unique molecular identifiers. Per the original data handling: 95,638 TCRs per sample was the median, with a range of about 20,000 to 750,000. From the RACE reads, TCRdb called clonotypes with MiXCR, one entry per CDR3 protein. These V and J calls originate from TCRdb's pipeline instead of the authors' own analysis. Here the sample spans about 47,000 distinct CDR3 sequences, 3.5% to 4.5% being singletons. This clonotype appeared many times. Its antigen is unknown.

This TCR derives from a human donor in good health. Some clones in this sample may be carry-over from other donors' samples. The sequenced sample was whole blood. The V call is TRBV2, the J call TRBJ1-1; unclear D gene. Here the CDR3 reads CASKTGPTMNTEAFF. In DNA, the CDR3 is TGTGCCAGCAAGACTGGACCGACCATGAACACTGAAGCTTTCTTT.